The rows below give T cell receptor beta chains drawn from one sample of a study of cytotoxic CD8 clonotypes in ibrutinib-treated CLL. The protocol was immunoSEQ multiplex PCR, while the TCRdb copy is restricted to in-frame clones and leaves out a portion. Counted here are approximately 150,000 clones, less than 85% occurring once; the ten biggest clones make up roughly 4.6%. Source: PBMCs, taken after 24 months of ibrutinib treatment. The source of these receptors is a human donor with chronic lymphocytic leukemia. Both conserved end residues are part of each CDR3. A D gene is named only where the DNA matches it firmly. Clone size appears in some rows only: once, few, many, or a class for an expanded clone.

length	D	V	size	J	CDR3	DNA
14	TRBD1	TRBV18	few	TRBJ1-6	CASSPGQRNSPLHF	TGTGCCAGCTCACCGGGACAGCGCAATTCACCCCTCCACTTT
12	TRBD1	TRBV7-8	.	TRBJ2-5	CASRGQGETQYF	TGTGCCAGCAGGGGACAGGGTGAGACCCAGTACTTC
12	.	TRBV11-1	.	TRBJ1-2	CASSLGGHGYTF	TGTGCCAGCAGCTTAGGAGGGCATGGCTACACCTTC
13	.	TRBV11-1	.	TRBJ1-1	CASTRAGGTEAFF	TGTGCCAGCACCCGCGCCGGGGGCACTGAAGCTTTCTTT
15	.	TRBV18	.	TRBJ2-5	CASSKEPGPQETQYF	TGTGCCAGCTCAAAAGAACCGGGGCCTCAAGAGACCCAGTACTTC
15	TRBD2	TRBV7-2	.	TRBJ2-1	CASSFSAGVNNEQFF	TGTGCCAGCAGCTTCTCAGCGGGAGTGAACAATGAGCAGTTCTTC
16	.	TRBV27	.	TRBJ1-4	CASSLGGAWTNEKLFF	TGTGCCAGCAGTTTAGGGGGGGCCTGGACTAATGAAAAACTGTTTTTT
16	TRBD2	TRBV7-3	.	TRBJ2-1	CASSLTKGLATHEQFF	TGTGCCAGCAGCTTAACGAAAGGACTAGCGACGCATGAGCAGTTCTTC
13	.	TRBV7-2	.	TRBJ2-5	CASSPTSLETQYF	TGTGCCAGCAGCCCGACTAGTTTAGAGACCCAGTACTTC
14	.	TRBV7-3	.	TRBJ2-1	CASSLTPTLSEQFF	TGTGCCAGCAGCTTAACGCCCACTCTCTCTGAGCAGTTCTTC
11	.	TRBV6-5	.	TRBJ2-1	CASSTPLEQFF	TGTGCCAGCAGTACTCCTCTTGAGCAGTTCTTC
14	.	TRBV30	once	TRBJ2-4	CAWSVGGVKNIQYF	TGTGCCTGGAGTGTAGGGGGTGTCAAAAACATTCAGTACTTC
16	.	TRBV5-4	.	TRBJ1-2	CASSLENRVGYYGYTF	TGTGCCAGCAGCTTGGAGAACAGGGTGGGTTACTATGGCTACACCTTC
12	.	TRBV11-2	.	TRBJ2-7	CASSLWVYEQYF	TGTGCCAGCAGCTTATGGGTTTACGAGCAGTACTTC
14	.	TRBV5-1	.	TRBJ2-7	CASSLPGATYEQYF	TGCGCCAGCAGCTTGCCAGGGGCCACGTACGAGCAGTACTTC
14	.	TRBV9	.	TRBJ1-1	CASSVGGHETEAFF	TGTGCCAGCAGCGTAGGAGGACATGAGACTGAAGCTTTCTTT
13	.	TRBV6-6	.	TRBJ1-5	CASVEYSNQPQHF	TGTGCCAGCGTGGAGTATAGCAATCAGCCCCAGCATTTT
14	TRBD2	TRBV6-6	.	TRBJ2-5	CASSFSGGGETQYF	TGTGCCAGCAGTTTCAGCGGGGGGGGTGAGACCCAGTACTTC
14	.	TRBV5-3	.	TRBJ2-2	CASSSERGWRELFF	TGTGCCAGCAGCTCAGAGAGAGGTTGGAGGGAGCTGTTTTTT
16	TRBD1	TRBV2	.	TRBJ1-1	CASNSFGQGGWVEAFF	TGTGCCAGCAATTCCTTTGGACAGGGGGGATGGGTTGAAGCTTTCTTT
15	TRBD2	TRBV6-1	.	TRBJ2-1	CASIPGLEAYNEQFF	TGTGCCAGCATTCCGGGACTAGAAGCCTACAATGAGCAGTTCTTC
13	.	TRBV7-3	.	TRBJ1-2	CASSPDSQRGYTF	TGTGCCAGCAGCCCGGACAGCCAACGAGGCTACACCTTC
17	TRBD1	TRBV28	.	TRBJ1-5	CASSPSGTGDSNQPQHF	TGTGCCAGCAGCCCCTCCGGGACAGGGGATAGCAATCAGCCCCAGCATTTT
16	TRBD2	TRBV6-5	.	TRBJ2-1	CASSYRSRGGPYEQFF	TGTGCCAGCAGTTACCGCTCGCGGGGGGGCCCGTATGAGCAGTTCTTC
11	.	TRBV5-6	.	TRBJ2-7	CASSSTGEQYF	TGTGCCAGCAGCTCGACGGGGGAGCAGTACTTC
17	.	TRBV7-2	.	TRBJ1-2	CASSFRAGPIANYGYTF	TGTGCCAGCAGCTTTCGGGCAGGCCCGATAGCTAACTATGGCTACACCTTC
11	.	TRBV19	once	TRBJ1-1	CASSIGSWAFF	TGTGCCAGTAGTATTGGCTCGTGGGCTTTCTTT
15	.	TRBV7-2	.	TRBJ1-4	CASSLALAFNEKLFF	TGTGCCAGCAGCTTAGCGCTGGCCTTTAATGAAAAACTGTTTTTT
16	TRBD1	TRBV6-1	.	TRBJ2-3	CASSEAGQLRRDTQYF	TGTGCCAGCAGTGAAGCGGGACAGCTACGGCGAGATACGCAGTATTTT
14	.	TRBV28	few	TRBJ1-5	CASRIGAGVQPQHF	TGTGCCAGCAGGATCGGGGCAGGGGTTCAGCCCCAGCATTTT
12	.	TRBV30	.	TRBJ2-1	CAWSVRLDEQFF	TGTGCCTGGAGTGTCAGGCTGGATGAGCAGTTCTTC
15	TRBD2	TRBV19	.	TRBJ2-1	CASSSGTSGRVEQFF	TGTGCCAGTAGTTCCGGGACTAGCGGGAGGGTTGAGCAGTTCTTC
14	.	TRBV4-3	.	TRBJ2-7	CASSQLQGSYEQYF	TGCGCCAGCAGCCAACTACAGGGATCCTACGAGCAGTACTTC
14	TRBD1	TRBV19	.	TRBJ1-5	CASTRDRNNQPQHF	TGTGCCAGTACCCGGGACAGGAACAATCAGCCCCAGCATTTT
13	TRBD1	TRBV18	.	TRBJ1-2	CASSQDRGRGYTF	TGTGCCAGCTCTCAGGACAGGGGGAGAGGCTACACCTTC
15	TRBD1	TRBV28	.	TRBJ2-5	CASSLPGTEQETQYF	TGTGCCAGCAGTTTACCCGGGACAGAACAAGAGACCCAGTACTTC
13	.	TRBV11-2	.	TRBJ1-3	CASSFPGPNTIYF	TGTGCCAGCAGCTTTCCCGGTCCAAACACCATATATTTT
15	TRBD1	TRBV18	.	TRBJ1-4	CASSPSGQPNEKLFF	TGTGCCAGCTCACCTTCGGGACAGCCTAATGAAAAACTGTTTTTT
17	.	TRBV19	.	TRBJ2-1	CASSINRDESSYNEQFF	TGTGCCAGTAGTATCAACAGGGACGAGAGCTCCTACAATGAGCAGTTCTTC
13	.	TRBV11-3	.	TRBJ2-2	CASSQAQIGELFF	TGTGCCAGCAGCCAAGCCCAAATCGGGGAGCTGTTTTTT
19	TRBD2	TRBV6-7	.	TRBJ2-1	CASSPRLSGGPSSYNEQFF	TGTGCCAGCAGCCCTAGACTAAGCGGGGGACCTAGCTCCTACAATGAGCAGTTCTTC
16	.	TRBV7-9	.	TRBJ1-5	CASSLEKEGGNQPQHF	TGTGCCAGCAGCTTAGAGAAGGAGGGTGGCAATCAGCCCCAGCATTTT
13	.	TRBV28	once	TRBJ1-1	CASIRDTDTEAFF	TGTGCCAGCATACGGGACACAGACACTGAAGCTTTCTTT
13	.	TRBV30	once	TRBJ1-2	CAWSVQANYGYTF	TGTGCCTGGAGTGTACAAGCTAACTATGGCTACACCTTC
14	.	TRBV5-1	few	TRBJ1-1	CASRSEILNTEAFF	TGCGCCAGCAGGTCCGAAATATTGAACACTGAAGCTTTCTTT
14	.	TRBV18	.	TRBJ1-2	CASSRLLSVDGYTF	TGTGCCAGCTCACGACTGTTATCGGTTGATGGCTACACCTTC